This T cell receptor beta chain emerged from a study of identical twins. Germline CDR1 ENHRY, CDR2 SYGVKD. CDR3 length: 12 residues. The V end was cut by 4 bases, the J end by 5 bases, with 9 bases between. Addition of a universal primer site occurred through template switching, and cDNA carried unique molecular identifiers. TCRdb independently ran MiXCR on the 5' RACE reads; one entry per CDR3 protein. The sample holds around 470,000 distinct CDR3 sequences; approximately 15% are singletons and the top ten take more than 0.5%. This sample also appeared in a second study, on yellow fever vaccine responses in identical twins.

The genes are TRBV10-3 and TRBJ2-7, with a possible D match to TRBD1 (6 bases). The receptor was isolated from a woman aged 18-29 years in good health. Sequencing was performed on CD4+ T cells sorted from blood. Here the CDR3 DNA reads TGTGCCATCAGTGGACCAGGGGACGAGCAGTACTTC. This gives the protein CAISGPGDEQYF.